Sequencing of this TCR beta chain was carried out in a study of blood T cells in healthy people across ages. Study-level points and caveats: Nothing was known about donor CMV status, and this possibly confounded expanded clonotype changes. Conclusively comparing naive with antigen-experienced cells was impossible with unsorted PBMCs.

Germline V CDR1 and CDR2: SGHRS, YFSETQ. The CDR3 loop spans 15 amino acids. A sample-barcoded 5' primer and a J-beta primer mix were used in a second PCR of roughly 7 to 12 cycles. Samples each returned at least 2.5 million CDR3-containing paired-end reads. TCRdb called the 5' RACE reads again in MiXCR, with one record for every CDR3 protein. The table has 890,000 or so distinct CDR3 sequences, around 68% seen once. About this clonotype itself: Its antigen is unknown. Compared with germline, one end of the junction differs, possibly owing to a read error.

The specimen sequenced was blood. This sequence originates from a man aged 30 to 45 in good health. The V and J genes are TRBV5-1 and TRBJ2-1; D remains unclear. The CDR3 nucleotides read TGCGCCAGCAGCCTCTCTAGAAGGGCCGACAACGAGCAGTTCTTC. The encoded protein is CASSLSRRADNEQFF.